This T cell receptor beta chain was recovered during a study of blood T cell repertoires in COVID-19. The data were produced by immunoSEQ multiplex PCR, yet TCRdb's version contains in-frame clones alone and is incomplete. The table includes approximately 140,000 clones, roughly 90% detected once. This receptor was obtained from a human donor in a cohort sampled during active COVID-19. Sequencing input: peripheral blood.

CDR3 protein: CASSLAGEYNEQFF. The DNA of the CDR3 is TGTGCCAGCAGCTTGGCGGGGGAGTACAATGAGCAGTTCTTC. This sequence joins TRBV5-6 and TRBJ2-1, with D possibly TRBD2 on 6 matching bases. Looked up from germline, CDR1 is SGHDT and CDR2 is YYEEEE. V lost 0 bases and J 4 bases, leaving 8 bases between the germline ends. The length of the CDR3 is 14 residues. Looking up the rest from reference TRBV5-6 and TRBJ2-1 gives the full variable domain: DAGVTQSPTHLIKTRGQQVTLRCSPKSGHDTVSWYQQALGQGPQFIFQYYEEEERQRGNFPDRFSGHQFPNYSSELNVNALLLGDSALYLCASSLAGEYNEQFFGPGTRLTVL.